This T cell receptor (beta chain) was recorded in a study of monozygotic twins with inflammatory bowel disease. TCRdb reworked the 5' RACE reads into one entry per CDR3 protein, no DNA. This sample's table reports approximately 330,000 distinct CDR3 sequences. This clonotype originated in a human donor with ulcerative colitis or Crohn's disease, or a healthy co-twin of an affected twin (not recorded which). Sample: blood.

This CDR3 is CASRYQGQSVYEQYF. The rearrangement uses TRBV6-5 and TRBJ2-7; the TCRdb call, TRBD1, lacks DNA for checking. The length of the CDR3 is 15 residues. Germline CDR1 is MNHEY and CDR2 is SVGAGI.